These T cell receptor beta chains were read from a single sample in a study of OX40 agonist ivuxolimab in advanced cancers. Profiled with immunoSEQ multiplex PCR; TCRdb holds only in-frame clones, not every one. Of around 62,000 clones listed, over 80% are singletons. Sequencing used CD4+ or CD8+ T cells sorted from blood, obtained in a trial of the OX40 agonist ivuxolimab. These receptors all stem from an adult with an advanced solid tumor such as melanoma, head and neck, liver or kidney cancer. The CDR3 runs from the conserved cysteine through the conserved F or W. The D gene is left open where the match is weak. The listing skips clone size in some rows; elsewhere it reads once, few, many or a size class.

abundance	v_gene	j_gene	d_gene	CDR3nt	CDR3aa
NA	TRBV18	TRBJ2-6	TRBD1	TGTGCCAGCTCCCCAGGGACAGGGTTTTCTGGGGCCAACGTCCTGACTTTC	CASSPGTGFSGANVLTF
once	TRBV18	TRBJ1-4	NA	TGTGCCAGCTCACCTTCGACAACTAATGAAAAACTGTTTTTT	CASSPSTTNEKLFF
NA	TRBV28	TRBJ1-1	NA	TGTGCCAGCAGTTTGTACGAGGGACTGATGGACACTGAAGCTTTCTTT	CASSLYEGLMDTEAFF
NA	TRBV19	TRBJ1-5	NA	TGTGCCAGTAGTATAGATACGGGCAGGGAACAGCCCCAGCATTTT	CASSIDTGREQPQHF
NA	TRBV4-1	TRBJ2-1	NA	TGCGCCAGCAGCCAAGTTCCAGGGGCCTTCTACAATGAGCAGTTCTTC	CASSQVPGAFYNEQFF
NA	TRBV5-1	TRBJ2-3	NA	TGCGCCAGCAGCTTGCCGGTTAGCGGCGTTGGGACAGATACGCAGTATTTT	CASSLPVSGVGTDTQYF
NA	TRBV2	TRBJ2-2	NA	TGTGCCAGCAGTGATTTTGGGTACACCGGGGAGCTGTTTTTT	CASSDFGYTGELFF
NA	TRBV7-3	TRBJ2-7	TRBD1	TGTGCCAGCAGCTTAGCGACAGGGCCCGGGTACGAGCAGTACTTC	CASSLATGPGYEQYF
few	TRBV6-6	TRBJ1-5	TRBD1	TGTGCCAGCAGTCCCCGGACAGGGGGCGAACAGCCCCAGCATTTT	CASSPRTGGEQPQHF
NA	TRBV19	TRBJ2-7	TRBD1	TGTGCCAGTAGTATCACAGGGGTGCACGAGCAGTACTTC	CASSITGVHEQYF
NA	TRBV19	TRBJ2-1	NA	TGTGCCAGTAGTATCACGCGGGATGGTAGGAATGAGCAGTTCTTC	CASSITRDGRNEQFF
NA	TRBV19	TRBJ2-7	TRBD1	TGTGCCAGTAGTACCGACAGGGTGAGCTACGAGCAGTACTTC	CASSTDRVSYEQYF
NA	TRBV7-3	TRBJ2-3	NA	TGTGCCAGCAGCTTAACCCGAGATACGCAGTATTTT	CASSLTRDTQYF
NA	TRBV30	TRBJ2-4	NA	TGTGCCTGGAAAGGAGAAAACATTCAGTACTTC	CAWKGENIQYF
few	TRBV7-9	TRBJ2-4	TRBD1	TGTGCCAGCAGCTTAGTAGGTCAGGGGGCGGTAAACATTCAGTACTTC	CASSLVGQGAVNIQYF
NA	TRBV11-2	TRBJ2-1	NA	TGTGCCAGCAGCCCACAGGCTAACGAGTACAATGAGCAGTTCTTC	CASSPQANEYNEQFF
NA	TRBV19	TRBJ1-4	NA	TGTGCCAGTAGTATAAGGCCAGGAACTAATGAAAAACTGTTTTTT	CASSIRPGTNEKLFF
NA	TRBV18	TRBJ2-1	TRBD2	TGTGCCAGCTCAACGAGACTAGCTCGGAATAATGAGCAGTTCTTC	CASSTRLARNNEQFF
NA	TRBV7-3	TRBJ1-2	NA	TGTGCCAGCAGCTTGAGTCCGGACTATGGCTACACCTTC	CASSLSPDYGYTF
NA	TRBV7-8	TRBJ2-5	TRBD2	TGTGCCAGCAAAATCGAAAGCGGGAGTTATAAGACCCAGTACTTC	CASKIESGSYKTQYF
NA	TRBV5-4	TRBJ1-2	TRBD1	TGTGCCAGCAGCACGGAGATGGGACAGGGAGGCTACACCTTC	CASSTEMGQGGYTF
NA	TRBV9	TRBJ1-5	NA	TGTGCCAGCAGCGAGGGCCCCCACAGTCAGCCCCAGCATTTT	CASSEGPHSQPQHF
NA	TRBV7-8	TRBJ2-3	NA	TGTGCTACCCTGGTCGCGGACCTTAGCACAGATACGCAGTATTTT	CATLVADLSTDTQYF
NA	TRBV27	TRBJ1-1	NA	TGTGCCAGCAGTTTCAGACAGATGAACACTGAAGCTTTCTTT	CASSFRQMNTEAFF
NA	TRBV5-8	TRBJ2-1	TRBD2	TGTGCCAGCAGCTTGGCAGGGAGGGCCAATGAGCAGTTCTTC	CASSLAGRANEQFF
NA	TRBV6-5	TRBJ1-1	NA	TGTGCCAGCAGTTACTTCGGTACAGGGAGGGGCACTGAAGCTTTCTTT	CASSYFGTGRGTEAFF
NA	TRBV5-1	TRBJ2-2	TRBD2	TGCGCCAGCAGCCTAGGACTAGCGGGAGTCGTTGTACCCGGGGAGCTGTTTTTT	CASSLGLAGVVVPGELFF
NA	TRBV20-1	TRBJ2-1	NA	TGCAGTGCCCTCTCGGACGCGTCGGTCTTC	CSALSDASVF
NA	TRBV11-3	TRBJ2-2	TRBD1	TGTGCCAGCAGCCCACGACAGGGGAATCACGGGGAGCTGTTTTTT	CASSPRQGNHGELFF
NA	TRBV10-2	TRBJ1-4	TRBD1	TGCGCCAGCAGTGTGTCGGGACAGGTAGTTAAAGGGCTGTTTTTT	CASSVSGQVVKGLFF
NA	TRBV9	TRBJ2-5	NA	TGTGCCAGCAGCGTAGCCCCGAGGAAGGCCCAAGAGACCCAGTACTTC	CASSVAPRKAQETQYF
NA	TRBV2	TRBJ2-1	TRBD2	TGTGCCAGCAGTTTGACTAGCGGGCTGCTGACCTACAATGAGCAGTTCTTC	CASSLTSGLLTYNEQFF
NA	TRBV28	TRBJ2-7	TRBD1	TGTGCCAGCAGTGGGGGACAGCGCCTATCCTACGAGCAGTACTTC	CASSGGQRLSYEQYF
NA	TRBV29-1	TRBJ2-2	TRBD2	TGCAGCGTTGAAGCTAGCGGGATAAGGACCGGGGAGCTGTTTTTT	CSVEASGIRTGELFF
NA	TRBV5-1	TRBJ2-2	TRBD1	TGCGCCAGCAGCTTAGACAGGGTTTGGTACACCGGGGAGCTGTTTTTT	CASSLDRVWYTGELFF
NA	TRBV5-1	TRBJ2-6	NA	TGCGCCAGCAGCTTGTCCGGGATAGGGGCCAACGTCCTGACTTTC	CASSLSGIGANVLTF
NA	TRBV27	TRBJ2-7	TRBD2	TGTGCCAGCAGTCCCTTAGCGGGAGAGGCATTCTACGAGCAGTACTTC	CASSPLAGEAFYEQYF
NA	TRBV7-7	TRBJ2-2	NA	TGTGCCAGCAGCTTACAGGGAGCCCCGAACACCGGGGAGCTGTTTTTT	CASSLQGAPNTGELFF
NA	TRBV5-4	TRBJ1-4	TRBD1	TGTGCCAGCAGCCCAGACAGGGTGGGCGAAAAACTGTTTTTT	CASSPDRVGEKLFF
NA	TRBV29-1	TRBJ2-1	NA	TGCAGCGTTGTATGGGGAAGCTCCTACAATGAGCAGTTCTTC	CSVVWGSSYNEQFF
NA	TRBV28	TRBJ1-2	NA	TGTGCCAGCAGTTTGGCACCTAACTATGGCTACACCTTC	CASSLAPNYGYTF
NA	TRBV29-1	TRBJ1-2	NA	TGCAGCACACAGGGCCAGGGGATTTCTAACTATGGCTACACCTTC	CSTQGQGISNYGYTF
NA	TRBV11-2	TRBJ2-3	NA	TGTGCCAGCAGCTTCCCCTTTGATACGCAGTATTTT	CASSFPFDTQYF
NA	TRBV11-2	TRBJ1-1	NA	TGTGCCAGCAGCTCGGTAAGGAACACTGAAGCTTTCTTT	CASSSVRNTEAFF
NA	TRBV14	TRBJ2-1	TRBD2	TGTGCCAGCAGCCAAGGGGGGACTAGCTTCGATGAGCAGTTCTTC	CASSQGGTSFDEQFF
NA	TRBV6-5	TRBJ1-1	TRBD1	TGTGCCAGCAGTGCTTGGGACAGCACTGAAGCTTTCTTT	CASSAWDSTEAFF
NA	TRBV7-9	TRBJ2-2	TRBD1	TGTGCCAGCAGCTTAGGGGACAGGACTAACACCGGGGAGCTGTTTTTT	CASSLGDRTNTGELFF
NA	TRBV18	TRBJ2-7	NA	TGTGCCAGCTCACCGGTCAGGGCTAACTCCTACGAGCAGTACTTC	CASSPVRANSYEQYF
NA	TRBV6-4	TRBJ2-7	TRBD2	TGTGCCGGCCTGGCTAGCGGGATTTCTTACGAGCAGTACTTC	CAGLASGISYEQYF
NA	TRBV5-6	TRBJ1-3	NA	TGTGCCAGCAGCTTATACAGGGTTTTTACTGGAAACACCATATATTTT	CASSLYRVFTGNTIYF
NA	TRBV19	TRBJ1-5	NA	TGTGCCAGTAGTATCTCAGGACGGCAGCCCCAGCATTTT	CASSISGRQPQHF
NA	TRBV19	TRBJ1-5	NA	TGTGCCAGTAGGGGTGTTAATCAGCCCCAGCATTTT	CASRGVNQPQHF
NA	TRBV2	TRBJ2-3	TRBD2	TGTGCCAGCAGTGAATTACGTCTAGCGGCAAGCACAGATACGCAGTATTTT	CASSELRLAASTDTQYF
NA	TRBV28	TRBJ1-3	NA	TGTGCCAGCTCTCCGTCCTCTGGAAACACCATATATTTT	CASSPSSGNTIYF
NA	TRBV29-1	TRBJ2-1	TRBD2	TGCAGCGCCGCCCCTAGCGGGACCAATGAGCAGTTCTTC	CSAAPSGTNEQFF
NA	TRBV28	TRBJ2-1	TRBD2	TGTGCCAGCAGTTTATTACCGGGAGGACTCTACAATGAGCAGTTCTTC	CASSLLPGGLYNEQFF
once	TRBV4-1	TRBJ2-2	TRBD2	TGCGCCAGCAGCCAAGATAATAGCGGGAGGACCCAGAACACCGGGGAGCTGTTTTTT	CASSQDNSGRTQNTGELFF
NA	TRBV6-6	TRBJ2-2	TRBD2	TGTGCCAGCACCCGGGCTAGCGGGAACACCGGGGAGCTGTTTTTT	CASTRASGNTGELFF
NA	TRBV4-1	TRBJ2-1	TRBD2	TGCGCCAGCAGCCAAACTAGCGGGACCTACAATGAGCAGTTCTTC	CASSQTSGTYNEQFF
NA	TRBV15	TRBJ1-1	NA	TGTGCCACCAGCAGAGATCTGGCAGGGAGCACTGAAGCTTTCTTT	CATSRDLAGSTEAFF